This section outlines one TCR beta chain sequence together with its context. This sample is drawn from a study of blood T cell repertoires in COVID-19. The overall study: The samples span acute and convalescent COVID-19 from the United States, Italy and Spain. T cells, B-cell-depleted T cells, or PBMCs supplied cDNA or gDNA.

The CDR3 sequence is 13 residues long. Deletions cut 6 bases from V and 5 bases from J, with 13 bases between. In the source study's methods: How many nucleated cells were present was estimated from reference gene primer amplification. This table comes from immunoSEQ multiplex PCR, and its TCRdb copy is limited to in-frame clones, with some not included. V and J calls and clone size are copied from that table; D and trimming were computed from the DNA. The data contain about 150,000 clones, around 89% of them singletons. The source is a woman in her thirties or forties with acute or convalescent COVID-19. The source material was peripheral blood. The chain has TRBV12-3 or TRBV12-4 and TRBJ2-5; D remains unclear. The CDR3 nucleotides read TGTGCCAGCAGCCTCGACTCTTGGGAGACCCAGTACTTC. This encodes CASSLDSWETQYF.